The clone carrying this T cell receptor (beta chain) was counted many times. TCR beta CDR3 regions were amplified from RNA transcripts. First-round RT-PCR of the TCR CDR3 relied on the HTBI primer set. TCRdb recomputed calls from the multiplex PCR reads with MiXCR, one row per CDR3 protein. The sample lists about 180,000 distinct CDR3 sequences; 17% were seen once. The CDR3 covers 15 residues. CDR1 and CDR2 from the germline V gene are SGHTA and FQGNSA. Germline trimming cut 0 bases from V and 2 bases from J; bases unmatched to any gene: 2. The data stem from a study of T cells in Graves' hyperthyroidism and ophthalmopathy.

This chain uses TRBV7-2 with TRBJ1-2; 8 nucleotides line up with TRBD1. The specimen sequenced was blood. This receptor was taken from a woman aged 45 to 65 with Graves' hyperthyroidism. CDR3 amino acids: CASSLARTGNYGYTF. CDR3 coding DNA: TGTGCCAGCAGCTTAGCGAGGACAGGGAACTATGGCTACACCTTC.